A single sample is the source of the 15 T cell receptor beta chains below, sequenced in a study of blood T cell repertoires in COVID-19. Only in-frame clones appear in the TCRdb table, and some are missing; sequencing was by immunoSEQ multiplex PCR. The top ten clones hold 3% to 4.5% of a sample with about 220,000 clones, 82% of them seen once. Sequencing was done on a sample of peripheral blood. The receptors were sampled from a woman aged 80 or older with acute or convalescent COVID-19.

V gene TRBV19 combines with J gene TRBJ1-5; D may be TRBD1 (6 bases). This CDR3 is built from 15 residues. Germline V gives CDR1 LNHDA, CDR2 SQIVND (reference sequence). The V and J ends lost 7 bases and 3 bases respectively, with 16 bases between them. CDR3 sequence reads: CASTPGARTNQPQHF. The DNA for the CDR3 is TGTGCCAGTACCCCAGGGGCAAGGACCAATCAGCCCCAGCATTTT.

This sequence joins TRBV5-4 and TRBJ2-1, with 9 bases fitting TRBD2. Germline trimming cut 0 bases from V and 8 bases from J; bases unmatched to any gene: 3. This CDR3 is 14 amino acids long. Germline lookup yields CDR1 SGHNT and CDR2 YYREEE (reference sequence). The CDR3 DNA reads TGTGCCAGCAGCTTGGGCGGGGGGGGCGATGAGCAGTTCTTC. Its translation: CASSLGGGGDEQFF.

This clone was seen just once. The CDR3 sequence is CATTRADTQYF. CDR3 sequence (DNA): TGTGCCACCACCCGGGCAGATACGCAGTATTTT. J is TRBJ2-3 and V is TRBV7-3; no definite D call. Deletions cut 10 bases from V and 4 bases from J, with 9 bases between. The CDR3 totals 11 residues. Looked up from germline, CDR1 is SGHTA and CDR2 is FQGTGA.

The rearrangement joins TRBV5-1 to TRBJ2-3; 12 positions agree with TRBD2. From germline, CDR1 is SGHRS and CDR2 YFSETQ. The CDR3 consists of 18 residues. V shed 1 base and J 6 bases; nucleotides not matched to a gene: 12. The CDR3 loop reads CASSLTASGGVATDTQYF. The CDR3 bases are TGCGCCAGCAGCTTGACGGCTAGCGGGGGGGTCGCTACGGATACGCAGTATTTT.

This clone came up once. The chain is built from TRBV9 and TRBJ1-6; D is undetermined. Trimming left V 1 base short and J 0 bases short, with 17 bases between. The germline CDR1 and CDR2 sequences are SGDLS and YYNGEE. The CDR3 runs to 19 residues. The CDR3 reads CASSVKATSPSSYNSPLHF. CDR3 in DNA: TGTGCCAGCAGCGTAAAGGCGACATCGCCGAGCTCCTATAATTCACCCCTCCACTTT.

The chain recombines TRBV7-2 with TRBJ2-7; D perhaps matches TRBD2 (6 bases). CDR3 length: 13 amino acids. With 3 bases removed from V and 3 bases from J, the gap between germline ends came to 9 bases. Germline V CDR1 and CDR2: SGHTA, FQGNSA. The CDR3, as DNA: TGTGCCAGCAGCTTCGGACTAAACTACGAGCAGTACTTC. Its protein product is CASSFGLNYEQYF.

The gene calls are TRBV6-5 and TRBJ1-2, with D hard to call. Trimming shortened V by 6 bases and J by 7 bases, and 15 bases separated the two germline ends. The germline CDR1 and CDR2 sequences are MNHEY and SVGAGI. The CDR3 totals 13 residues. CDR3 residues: CASSGRVEGGYTF. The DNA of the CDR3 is TGTGCCAGCAGCGGACGCGTAGAGGGTGGCTACACCTTC.

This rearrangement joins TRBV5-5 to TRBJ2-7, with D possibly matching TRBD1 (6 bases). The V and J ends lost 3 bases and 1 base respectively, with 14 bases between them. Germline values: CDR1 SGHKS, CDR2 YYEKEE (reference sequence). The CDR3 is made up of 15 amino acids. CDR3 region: CASSSLGTGSYEQYF. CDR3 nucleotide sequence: TGTGCCAGCAGCTCTTTGGGAACAGGGTCCTACGAGCAGTACTTC.

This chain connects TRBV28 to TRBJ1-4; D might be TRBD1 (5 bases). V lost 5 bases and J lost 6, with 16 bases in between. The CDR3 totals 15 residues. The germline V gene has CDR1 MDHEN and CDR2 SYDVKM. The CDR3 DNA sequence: TGTGCCAGCAGTCCCCGGGGGTTCTTGGATGAAAAACTGTTTTTT. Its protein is CASSPRGFLDEKLFF.

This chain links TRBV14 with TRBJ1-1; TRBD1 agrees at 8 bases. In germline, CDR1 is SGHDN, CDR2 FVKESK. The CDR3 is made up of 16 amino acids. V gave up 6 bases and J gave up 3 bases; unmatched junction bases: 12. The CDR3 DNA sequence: TGTGCCAGCAGACACAGAGGGACAGGCGGTTACACTGAAGCTTTCTTT. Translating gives CASRHRGTGGYTEAFF.

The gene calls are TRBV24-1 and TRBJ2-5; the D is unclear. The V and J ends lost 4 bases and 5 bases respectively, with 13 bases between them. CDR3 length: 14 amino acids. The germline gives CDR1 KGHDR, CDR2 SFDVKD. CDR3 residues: CATSDPTLWETQYF. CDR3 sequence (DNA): TGTGCCACCAGTGACCCGACTTTGTGGGAGACCCAGTACTTC.

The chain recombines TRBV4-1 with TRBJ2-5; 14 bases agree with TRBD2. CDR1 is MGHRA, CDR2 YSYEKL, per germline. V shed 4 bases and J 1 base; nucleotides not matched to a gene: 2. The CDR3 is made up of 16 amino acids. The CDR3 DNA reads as TGCGCCAGCAGCCCCGGACTAGCGGGGGGCCAAGAGACCCAGTACTTC. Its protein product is CASSPGLAGGQETQYF.

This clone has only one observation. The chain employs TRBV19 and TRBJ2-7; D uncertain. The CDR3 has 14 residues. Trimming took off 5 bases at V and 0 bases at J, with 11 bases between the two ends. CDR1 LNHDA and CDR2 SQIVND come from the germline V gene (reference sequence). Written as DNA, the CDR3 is TGTGCCAGTAGTTGGCAGGCGAGCTCCTACGAGCAGTACTTC. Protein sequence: CASSWQASSYEQYF. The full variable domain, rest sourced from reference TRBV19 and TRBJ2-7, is DGGITQSPKYLFRKEGQNVTLSCEQNLNHDAMYWYRQDPGQGLRLIYYSQIVNDFQKGDIAEGYSVSREKKESFPLTVTSAQKNPTAFYLCASSWQASSYEQYFGPGTRLTVT.

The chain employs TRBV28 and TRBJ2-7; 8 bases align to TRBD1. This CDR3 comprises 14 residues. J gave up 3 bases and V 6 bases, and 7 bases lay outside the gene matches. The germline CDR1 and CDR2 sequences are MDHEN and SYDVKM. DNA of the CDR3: TGTGCCAGCAGGCGGACAGGGAATCACTACGAGCAGTACTTC. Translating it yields CASRRTGNHYEQYF.

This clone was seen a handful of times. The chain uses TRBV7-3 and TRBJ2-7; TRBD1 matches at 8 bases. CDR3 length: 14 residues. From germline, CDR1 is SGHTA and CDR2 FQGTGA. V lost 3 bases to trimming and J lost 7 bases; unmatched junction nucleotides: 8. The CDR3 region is CASSFGTGAKEQYF. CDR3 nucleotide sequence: TGTGCCAGCAGCTTCGGGACAGGCGCTAAGGAGCAGTACTTC.